This entry features one TCR beta chain sequence. The antigen is not known. The authors reverse transcribed all of the isolated RNA, so sequencing captured expressed TCRB transcripts. An average approximately 3.5 million reads came from naive, central memory and regulatory T cell samples. Sequenced by immunoSEQ multiplex PCR; TCRdb stores in-frame clones only, minus some. The sample records some 330,000 clones, 11% being singletons. The sample comes from a study of beta chain features in type 1 diabetes. Study outcomes and limitations: Diminished insertions and augmented deletions at VDJ junctions characterized type 1 diabetes patients. Shorter templates might be favored by PCR, and equally so in patients and in controls.

The length of the CDR3 is 17 residues. V lost 0 bases, J lost 5 bases, and 7 bases stayed unmatched. Germline assignment: CDR1 SGDLS and CDR2 YYNGEE. The sequenced sample was naive CD4+ T cells from blood. The sequence was obtained from a woman in her 30s in good health. The gene calls are TRBV9 and TRBJ2-1; 11 bases agree with TRBD2. The CDR3 reads CASSVGGGTSGHNEQFF. In DNA, the CDR3 is TGTGCCAGCAGCGTAGGAGGGGGGACTAGCGGTCACAATGAGCAGTTCTTC.